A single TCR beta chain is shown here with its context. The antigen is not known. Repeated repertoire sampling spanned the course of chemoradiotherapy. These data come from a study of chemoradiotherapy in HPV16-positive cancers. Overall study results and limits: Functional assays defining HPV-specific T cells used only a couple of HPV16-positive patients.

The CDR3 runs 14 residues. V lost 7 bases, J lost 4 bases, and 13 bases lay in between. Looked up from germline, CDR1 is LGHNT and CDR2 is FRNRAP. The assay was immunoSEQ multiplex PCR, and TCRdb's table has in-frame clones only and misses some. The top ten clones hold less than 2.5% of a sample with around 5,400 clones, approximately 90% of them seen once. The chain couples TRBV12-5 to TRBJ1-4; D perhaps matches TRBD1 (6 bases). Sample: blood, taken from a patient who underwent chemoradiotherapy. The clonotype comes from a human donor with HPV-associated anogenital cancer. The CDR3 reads CASAPDRYNEKLFF. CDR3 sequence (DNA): TGTGCTAGTGCCCCCGACAGGTATAATGAAAAACTGTTTTTT.